This T cell receptor beta chain emerged from a study of shared clonotypes between healthy human individuals. Study in general: Donors, aged 18 to 49, were two women and three men. Whole-study findings and limits: Roughly 5% of naive CD4 clonotypes were shared across four donors. All-four-donor shared clonotypes had higher generation probabilities than non-shared clonotypes did.

Measured with immunoSEQ multiplex PCR; TCRdb has only the in-frame clones, and not every one. The table lists roughly 2.6 million clones, more than 90% of them singletons. The ends were cut back, 2 bases at V and 0 bases at J, with 10 bases in the middle. Per the germline V gene, CDR1 is KGHSH and CDR2 is LQKENI. CDR3 length: 16 residues. Regarding this clone: What it binds is not known.

The study separated CD4+ cells into CD45RA+ naive and CD45RA-negative memory subsets. Sequencing input: naive CD4+ T cells sorted from blood. Regarding subset: CD45RA+ positively selected. The chain employs TRBV18 and TRBJ2-2, with unresolved D. The receptor comes from a man between 18 and 29 years old in good health. Written as DNA, the CDR3 is TGTGCCAGCTCACCAATTAACTTCCCGAACACCGGGGAGCTGTTTTTT. The encoded protein is CASSPINFPNTGELFF.